These 12 T cell receptor beta chains originate from one sample sequenced in a study of control samples from healthy donors and cancer patients. TCRdb's copy holds only in-frame clones and misses some; the assay was immunoSEQ multiplex PCR. The repertoire holds roughly 100,000 clones, with around 89% as singletons. Source material: PBMCs. These receptors were obtained from a man aged 55 to 70 with lung cancer.

V is TRBV6-6 and J is TRBJ2-7; TRBD1 matches 9 bases. With V trimmed by 0 bases and J by 2 bases, 2 bases remained unmatched. Germline CDR1 MNHNY, CDR2 SVGAGI (reference sequence). CDR3 length: 15 residues. The CDR3 nucleotides are TGTGCCAGCAGTTACTCGACAGGGGGGCCCTACGAGCAGTACGTC. This translates into CASSYSTGGPYEQYV.

This rearrangement joins TRBV29-1 to TRBJ1-2; maybe TRBD1 (6 bases). Germline V gene lookup returns CDR1 SQVTM and CDR2 ANQGSEA. The CDR3 has 17 amino acids. V lost 5 bases and J 0 bases, leaving 22 bases between the germline ends. The CDR3 loop is CSVQGLPGQRANYGYTF. The CDR3, as DNA: TGCAGCGTTCAGGGCTTACCCGGACAGCGCGCTAACTATGGCTACACCTTC.

V usage is TRBV6-5 and J usage is TRBJ2-1; 8 bases are a match to TRBD1. J was trimmed by 2 bases and V by 10 bases; bases with no gene match: 4. The CDR3 totals 13 residues. CDR1 is MNHEY, CDR2 SVGAGI, per germline. This CDR3 reads CATGQGTYNEQFF. DNA of the CDR3: TGTGCCACCGGACAGGGAACCTACAATGAGCAGTTCTTC.

The rearrangement links TRBV6-1 to TRBJ2-3; D remains unclear. The CDR3 sequence is 11 residues long. The V and J ends lost 3 bases and 6 bases respectively, with 4 bases between them. CDR1 and CDR2 (germline): MNHNS, SASEGT. The CDR3: CASSDRDTQYF. The CDR3 nucleotides are TGTGCCAGCAGTGACCGGGATACGCAGTATTTT.

This clone was seen only once. The J gene is TRBJ1-1, the V gene TRBV6-5; the match to TRBD1 covers 8 bases. Germline V gene sequence: CDR1 MNHEY, CDR2 SVGAGI. Trimming at V came to 2 bases and at J to 6 bases, leaving 8 bases not matched to a gene. The CDR3 extends over 15 amino acids. The DNA for the CDR3 is TGTGCCAGCAGTTACCACCTAGGACAGGGACCTGAAGCTTTCTTT. This codes for CASSYHLGQGPEAFF.

V gene TRBV5-1 combines with J gene TRBJ2-2; tentatively, D is TRBD1 or TRBD2 (5 bases each). The germline CDR1 and CDR2 sequences are SGHRS and YFSETQ. V was trimmed by 0 bases and J by 4 bases, leaving 10 bases between them. This CDR3 is 15 amino acids long. CDR3 region: CASSLDTGGTGELFF. The CDR3 bases are TGCGCCAGCAGCTTGGATACAGGAGGCACCGGGGAGCTGTTTTTT.

This clone was counted a single time. The CDR3 loop is CASSQTSGSSGANVLTF. As DNA, the CDR3 is TGTGCCAGCTCCCAAACTAGCGGAAGCTCTGGGGCCAACGTCCTGACTTTC. This chain uses TRBV19 with TRBJ2-6; TRBD2 matches 8 bases. V lost 9 bases and J lost 0; bases outside the gene matches: 10. The CDR3 extends over 17 amino acids. Germline V CDR1 and CDR2: LNHDA, SQIVND (reference sequence).

V and J are TRBV6-7 and TRBJ1-5; the D is unclear. TRBV6-7 is treated as an ORF (open reading frame) with a function not yet certain. The germline V and J ends were trimmed by 7 bases and 3 bases, with 19 bases remaining between them. The CDR3 is 16 amino acids. The CDR3 loop is CASIINGSFDNQPQHF. Here the CDR3 DNA reads TGTGCCAGCATCATTAACGGGAGCTTTGACAATCAGCCCCAGCATTTT.

The chain uses TRBV6-1 and TRBJ1-4; 8 nucleotides align to TRBD1. This CDR3 is 14 amino acids long. CDR1 and CDR2 from the germline V gene are MNHNS and SASEGT. V lost 3 bases, J lost 6 bases, and 3 bases stayed unmatched. CDR3 protein: CASSDDRGDEKLFF. CDR3 DNA: TGTGCCAGCAGTGACGACAGGGGAGATGAAAAACTGTTTTTT.

The rearrangement joins TRBV6-1 to TRBJ1-2; no clear D. Germline CDR1 and CDR2: MNHNS and SASEGT. The CDR3 runs 13 residues. V lost 2 bases, J lost 4 bases, and 8 bases lay in between. Written as DNA, the CDR3 is TGTGCCAGCAGTGAAATCAATTTCTATGGCTACACCTTC. As protein: CASSEINFYGYTF.

This clone was recorded many times. Within the sample, other DNA sequences also encode this same CDR3. The gene calls are TRBV12-5 and TRBJ1-5, with TRBD1 as a possible D gene (5 bases). The CDR3 is 19 amino acids. Looked up from germline, CDR1 is LGHNT and CDR2 is FRNRAP. V lost 0 bases, J lost 3 bases, and 21 bases lay in between. As DNA, the CDR3 is TGTGCTAGTGGTTTGGTAAGGGACGGGACTCCGATCTTCAATCAGCCCCAGCATTTT. Encoded protein: CASGLVRDGTPIFNQPQHF.

The chain carries TRBV5-4 and TRBJ1-4; D remains unclear. CDR3 size: 15 residues. The V gene's germline CDR1 is SGHNT and CDR2 YYREEE (reference sequence). The V gene lost 2 bases and the J gene lost 6 bases, with 14 bases spanning the gap. Here the CDR3 DNA reads TGTGCCAGCAGCTTAGGCCGGGGATTTGATGAAAAACTGTTTTTT. Translated, it gives CASSLGRGFDEKLFF.